This T cell receptor beta chain was documented in a study of blood T cell repertoires in COVID-19. Study-level background: From T cells, B-cell-depleted T cells, or PBMCs came the material, which was cDNA or gDNA.

Repertoires were generated with immunoSEQ multiplex PCR, while TCRdb's copy carries only in-frame clones and drops some. The table lists roughly 70,000 clones, around 90% of them singletons. The material sequenced was peripheral blood. The TCR sequence derives from a human donor with active COVID-19. The donor label of this sample is uncertain.

CDR3 coding DNA: TGTGCCAGCAGCCAAGACTGGCCTAACTATGGCTACACCTTC. This codes for CASSQDWPNYGYTF. J is TRBJ1-2 and V is TRBV3-1 (or the pseudogene TRBV3-2); D is ambiguous. Trimming took off 0 bases at V and 0 bases at J, with 5 bases between the two ends. Germline CDR1 is LGHDT and CDR2 is YNNKEL (reference sequence). The CDR3 length is 14 residues.